One sample yielded the 7 T cell receptor beta chains listed below, sequenced in a study of CD8+ T cells in alopecia areata (dated by TCRdb to 2017 to 2018). Library method: the immunoSEQ multiplex PCR assay. RNA was extracted from all samples and reverse transcribed into cDNA as template for TCR sequencing. TCRdb provides this immuneACCESS table in a form limited to in-frame rearrangements. Some clones are lacking; in checked studies, under half of them reflect an unresolved V gene, and why the rest are absent is not known. Recorded for this sample are 150,000 to 200,000 clones; about 60% of them occurred a single time. The ten largest clonotypes hold about 4.3% of the sample. Sequencing was carried out using CD4+ T cells sorted from blood. All receptors derive from a human donor in good health.

This rearrangement joins TRBV27 to TRBJ1-2, with D unclear. Trimming cost V 5 bases and J 4 bases, with 14 bases left between them. Germline V gene sequence: CDR1 MNHEY, CDR2 SMNVEV (reference sequence). The length of the CDR3 is 14 residues. The DNA of the CDR3 is TGTGCCAGCAGTACCGGACGGAAGGTCTATGGCTACACCTTC. It encodes CASSTGRKVYGYTF.

The chain carries TRBV15 and TRBJ1-2; D may be TRBD1 (6 bases). Between the trimmed V and J ends, which lost 5 bases and 2 bases, there was a span of 27 bases. The germline V gene encodes CDR1 LNHNV and CDR2 YYDKDF (reference sequence). The CDR3 spans 19 residues. CDR3 protein: CATSGDGIGTQERNYGYTF. The CDR3 region has the DNA TGTGCCACCAGCGGCGATGGTATCGGGACACAGGAACGAAACTATGGCTACACCTTC.

The chain joins TRBV11-2 to TRBJ1-1, with D possibly matching TRBD1 (5 bases). Deletions cut 8 bases from V and 0 bases from J, with 13 bases between. CDR1 and CDR2 from the germline V gene are SGHAT and FQNNGV. This CDR3 is built from 14 residues. CDR3 sequence reads: CASEFGDVNTEAFF. CDR3 nucleotides: TGTGCCAGCGAGTTTGGGGACGTGAACACTGAAGCTTTCTTT.

The CDR3 DNA reads TGTGCCTGGAACCCCCCCGGAAACACCATATATTTT. Protein: CAWNPPGNTIYF. The chain links TRBV30 to TRBJ1-3, with D unresolved. There are 12 residues in the CDR3. V gave up 4 bases and J gave up 4 bases, with 8 bases separating them. CDR1 is GTSNPN and CDR2 is SVGIG in the germline V gene (reference sequence).

V gene TRBV2 combines with J gene TRBJ2-2; 8 nucleotides align to TRBD2. Per the germline V gene, CDR1 is SNHLY and CDR2 is FYNNEI. The CDR3 is 15 residues long. V lost 2 bases to trimming and J lost 1 base; unmatched junction nucleotides: 0. CDR3: CASSETSGNTGELFF. The CDR3 DNA reads TGTGCCAGCAGTGAAACTAGCGGGAACACCGGGGAGCTGTTTTTT. Using reference TRBV2 and TRBJ2-2 for the parts outside the CDR3, the full variable domain is EPEVTQTPSHQVTQMGQEVILRCVPISNHLYFYWYRQILGQKVEFLVSFYNNEISEKSEIFDDQFSVERPDGSNFTLKIRSTKLEDSAMYFCASSETSGNTGELFFGEGSRLTVL.

V and J are TRBV27 and TRBJ2-1; TRBD2 matches at 9 bases. The germline V gene has CDR1 MNHEY and CDR2 SMNVEV (reference sequence). The length of the CDR3 is 15 residues. Trimming cost V 1 base and J 9 bases; bases outside gene matches: 7. DNA of the CDR3: TGTGCCAGCAGTTTATTGGCTAGCGGGAACGGTGAGCAGTTCTTC. It translates to CASSLLASGNGEQFF.

The genes are TRBV19 and TRBJ2-7, with 10 bases matching TRBD1. The CDR3 is 14 amino acids. Germline lookup yields CDR1 LNHDA and CDR2 SQIVND (reference sequence). V was clipped by 5 bases and J by 9 bases; unmatched bases: 10. This chain's CDR3 is CASSVGQGVFAQYF. CDR3 bases: TGTGCCAGTAGTGTAGGACAGGGGGTCTTCGCGCAGTACTTC. Supplemented by reference TRBV19 and TRBJ2-7, the full variable domain reads DGGITQSPKYLFRKEGQNVTLSCEQNLNHDAMYWYRQDPGQGLRLIYYSQIVNDFQKGDIAEGYSVSREKKESFPLTVTSAQKNPTAFYLCASSVGQGVFAQYFGPGTRLTVT.